The clone carrying this T cell receptor (beta chain) was observed at least ten times. Its antigen is currently unknown. The data were obtained in a study of CD8 T cells in ankylosing spondylitis. With molecular barcodes, quantitative 5'-RACE was used to make the TCR beta libraries. TCRdb redid the calling of the 5' RACE reads with MiXCR, one entry per CDR3 protein. Of around 210,000 distinct CDR3 sequences listed, roughly 8.2% were seen once; the top ten hold 4.5% to 5%. The CDR3 runs to 14 residues. Trimming shortened V by 6 bases and J by 0 bases, and 11 bases separated the two germline ends. Study-level results: Past research had described some motif variants in reactive arthritis synovial fluid and blood. For ankylosing spondylitis blood, a TCR beta motif of under 10 highly homologous variants appeared characteristic. Peripheral blood samples showed relatively rare disease-linked clones, and these clones were CD8+.

The source material was blood, either unsorted or a sorted T cell fraction (not recorded which). The V gene is TRBV12-3 or TRBV12-4, the J gene TRBJ1-1; D ambiguous. This receptor was identified in a female donor with ankylosing spondylitis or in good health (not recorded which). CDR3 DNA: TGTGCCAGCAGGGCCGGTGACTTGAACACTGAAGCTTTCTTT. Amino acid sequence: CASRAGDLNTEAFF.